Shown below are 28 T cell receptor beta chains from a single sample sequenced in a study of early T cells in non-severe SARS-CoV-2 infection. Each CDR3 protein is one row after TCRdb ran MiXCR on the 5' RACE reads. Of approximately 42,000 distinct CDR3 sequences listed, over 6% are singletons. Source material: whole blood. These receptors were taken from an adult who was a healthcare worker with PCR-confirmed SARS-CoV-2 infection or an uninfected control (not recorded which).

The rearrangement uses TRBV29-1 and TRBJ1-1; D perhaps matches TRBD1 (5 bases). CDR3 length: 14 residues. The V gene's germline CDR1 is SQVTM and CDR2 ANQGSEA. Trimming cost V 4 bases and J 0 bases, with 12 bases left between them. The CDR3 DNA is TGCAGCGTTGCCAGGGCCTACATGAACACTGAAGCTTTCTTT. Its protein product is CSVARAYMNTEAFF. Full variable domain (rest looked up from reference TRBV29-1 and TRBJ1-1): SAVISQKPSRDICQRGTSLTIQCQVDSQVTMMFWYRQQPGQSLTLIATANQGSEATYESGFVIDKFPISRPNLTFSTLTVSNMSPEDSSIYLCSVARAYMNTEAFFGQGTRLTVV.

This clonotype was detected many times. The gene calls are TRBV10-3 and TRBJ2-7; D is unclear. V was cut by 3 bases and J by 3 bases, with 9 bases left in between. Looked up from germline, CDR1 is ENHRY and CDR2 is SYGVKD. This CDR3 has 13 amino acids. The CDR3: CAISEAGVYEQYF. DNA for the CDR3: TGTGCCATCAGTGAAGCAGGAGTCTACGAGCAGTACTTC.

This clonotype was picked up a small number of times. The chain joins TRBV13 to TRBJ2-3, with TRBD2 matching over 8 bases. CDR1 and CDR2 from the germline V gene are PRHDT and FYEKMQ (reference sequence). With V trimmed by 1 base and J by 1 base, 4 bases remained unmatched. The CDR3 has 16 residues. The CDR3 DNA reads as TGTGCCAGCAGCTTAGTAATTAGCGGGGGCACAGATACGCAGTATTTT. Translation: CASSLVISGGTDTQYF.

This clonotype has a handful of counts. V usage is TRBV19 and J usage is TRBJ1-6; tentatively, D is TRBD1 (5 bases). The CDR3 extends over 16 amino acids. Trimming cost V 4 bases and J 3 bases, with 13 bases left between them. Germline-derived CDR1 and CDR2 are LNHDA and SQIVND (reference sequence). The CDR3 sequence: CASSNEQVYYNSPLHF. DNA of the CDR3: TGTGCCAGTAGTAACGAACAGGTCTACTATAATTCACCCCTCCACTTT.

Ten or more counts support this clonotype. The chain links TRBV12-3 or TRBV12-4 to TRBJ1-2; no definite D call. The V and J ends lost 3 bases and 4 bases respectively, with 9 bases between them. The CDR3 is 13 residues long. CDR3 DNA: TGTGCCAGCAGTTTTGGACTTTTCTATGGCTACACCTTC. This gives the protein CASSFGLFYGYTF.

V is TRBV7-2 and J is TRBJ2-5; a possible D gene is TRBD2 (6 bases). Trimming took off 1 base at V and 5 bases at J, with 14 bases between the two ends. The germline gives CDR1 SGHTA, CDR2 FQGNSA. The CDR3 is 15 amino acids. CDR3 sequence reads: CASSLGSGGLETQYF. The CDR3 DNA is TGTGCCAGCAGCTTAGGGTCAGGAGGGCTGGAGACCCAGTACTTC.

This clonotype was detected many times. The chain couples TRBV12-3 or TRBV12-4 to TRBJ2-2, with D possibly being TRBD1 or TRBD2 (8 bases each). This CDR3 has 18 residues. The V and J ends lost 4 bases and 5 bases respectively, with 23 bases between them. The CDR3 DNA reads as TGTGCCAGCAGTTCCCGGACAGGGACAGCGGGGGTGACCGGGGAGCTGTTTTTT. Translation: CASSSRTGTAGVTGELFF.

In this sample, this clonotype is medium-sized. This rearrangement joins TRBV7-2 to TRBJ1-6; D is ambiguous. The CDR3 contains 14 residues. The V end was cut by 5 bases, the J end by 10 bases, with 15 bases between. Per the germline V gene, CDR1 is SGHTA and CDR2 is FQGNSA. CDR3 nucleotides: TGTGCCAGCAGCATCGGTAACAGACACTCACCCCTCCACTTT. This encodes CASSIGNRHSPLHF.

This clonotype appeared many times. The CDR3 sequence is CASSSPNRGQETQYF. In DNA, the CDR3 is TGTGCCAGCAGCTCCCCTAACAGGGGACAAGAGACCCAGTACTTC. The V and J genes are TRBV5-4 and TRBJ2-5; TRBD1 agrees at 7 bases. Germline values: CDR1 SGHNT, CDR2 YYREEE (reference sequence). The junction had 7 bases not matched to a gene; V was cut back by 3 bases and J by 2 bases. This CDR3 is built from 15 residues.

This clonotype was seen a few times. The chain has TRBV2 and TRBJ1-3; perhaps TRBD1 as D (5 bases). Germline loops: CDR1 SNHLY, CDR2 FYNNEI. Trimming removed 0 bases from V and 0 bases from J, with 12 bases in between. The CDR3 is 17 amino acids. The CDR3 coding sequence is TGTGCCAGCAGTGAAGCGCTGAGACAGAGCTCTGGAAACACCATATATTTT. This codes for CASSEALRQSSGNTIYF.

The CDR3, as DNA: TGTGCCAGCAGCTTAGGGACTAGCGGGGGGGCAGAGACCCAGTACTTC. Protein sequence: CASSLGTSGGAETQYF. V gene TRBV11-2 combines with J gene TRBJ2-5, with 15 bases that match TRBD2. The CDR3 has 16 residues. Looked up from germline, CDR1 is SGHAT and CDR2 is FQNNGV. J gave up 4 bases and V 1 base, and 1 base lay outside the gene matches.

In this sample, this clonotype turned up many times. The chain employs TRBV18 and TRBJ1-5; tentatively, D is TRBD1 (5 bases). The germline CDR1 and CDR2 sequences are KGHSH and LQKENI. V lost 6 bases, J lost 0 bases, and 9 bases lay in between. This CDR3 has 14 residues. CDR3 nucleotides: TGTGCCAGCTCCGGGACGGCTAGCAATCAGCCCCAGCATTTT. It specifies CASSGTASNQPQHF.

The rearrangement links TRBV27 to TRBJ1-1; tentatively, D is TRBD1 (6 bases). Germline V gene lookup returns CDR1 MNHEY and CDR2 SMNVEV (reference sequence). Trimming cost V 0 bases and J 3 bases, with 11 bases left between them. The CDR3 has 15 amino acids. The CDR3 DNA reads as TGTGCCAGCAGTTTATCGGGAGGGGGGGACACTGAAGCTTTCTTT. It translates to CASSLSGGGDTEAFF.

This chain joins TRBV9 and TRBJ2-3, with 8 bases fitting TRBD2. The V gene's germline CDR1 is SGDLS and CDR2 YYNGEE. V lost 3 bases to trimming and J lost 0 bases; unmatched junction nucleotides: 6. The CDR3 has 16 amino acids. The CDR3 nucleotides are TGTGCCAGCAGCGCCTTACTAGCGGCTAGCACAGATACGCAGTATTTT. Translated: CASSALLAASTDTQYF.

This rearrangement joins TRBV7-7 to TRBJ1-4; D not certain. V lost 0 bases and J lost 1, with 9 bases in between. Germline CDR1 and CDR2: SSHAT and FNYEAQ (reference sequence). This CDR3 is built from 16 residues. CDR3 sequence: CASSLALTVTNEKLFF. For the CDR3, the DNA is TGTGCCAGCAGCTTAGCGCTTACAGTAACTAATGAAAAACTGTTTTTT.

This clonotype has a count of ten or more. The gene calls are TRBV11-2 and TRBJ2-5; TRBD1 might be the D (8 bases). Per the germline V gene, CDR1 is SGHAT and CDR2 is FQNNGV. Trimming took 3 bases from V and 0 from J, leaving 14 bases between them. The CDR3 is 16 residues long. The CDR3 nucleotides are TGTGCCAGCAGCTTCGGACAGGGAGGGGACCAAGAGACCCAGTACTTC. Protein sequence: CASSFGQGGDQETQYF.

This clonotype was seen more than once but under ten times. V usage is TRBV20-1 and J usage is TRBJ2-1; 9 bases are shared with TRBD1. After removal of 2 bases from V and 8 bases from J, the junction contained 7 bases not matched to a gene. CDR3 size: 14 residues. CDR1 is DFQATT, CDR2 SNEGSKA, per germline (reference sequence). The CDR3 sequence is CSARTGGAWDEQFF. The CDR3, as DNA: TGCAGTGCTAGAACAGGGGGCGCGTGGGATGAGCAGTTCTTC.

V and J are TRBV5-1 and TRBJ1-1; D may be TRBD1 (5 bases). CDR1 is SGHRS and CDR2 is YFSETQ in the germline V gene. The V gene lost 4 bases and the J gene lost 1 base, with 8 bases spanning the gap. This CDR3 is built from 13 residues. The DNA of the CDR3 is TGCGCCAGCAGCGCGACAGAGAACACTGAAGCTTTCTTT. Protein: CASSATENTEAFF.

The chain links TRBV5-1 to TRBJ2-5; tentatively, D is TRBD1 (5 bases). This CDR3 contains 15 residues. Germline V CDR1 and CDR2: SGHRS, YFSETQ. V was pared by 0 bases and J by 3 bases, with 12 bases between. CDR3 sequence reads: CASSLVGAIEETQYF. The CDR3 nucleotides read TGCGCCAGCAGCTTGGTTGGGGCCATCGAAGAGACCCAGTACTTC.

The CDR3: CAISEHTDTQYF. DNA of the CDR3: TGTGCCATCAGTGAGCATACAGATACGCAGTATTTT. V and J are TRBV10-3 and TRBJ2-3; D call uncertain. The CDR3 spans 12 residues. Germline loops: CDR1 ENHRY, CDR2 SYGVKD. V was cut by 2 bases and J by 3 bases, with 3 bases left in between.

This clonotype was recorded at least ten times. V is TRBV12-3 or TRBV12-4 and J is TRBJ1-5, with no clear D. This CDR3 has 13 residues. V lost 6 bases, J lost 9 bases, and 15 bases lay in between. The CDR3 DNA follows: TGTGCCAGCAGACCCGACCCAGATCGGCCCCAGCATTTT. Translation gives CASRPDPDRPQHF.

The CDR3 spells CASSQGTGAKETQYF. In nucleotides, the CDR3 is TGTGCCAGCAGCCAAGGGACAGGGGCTAAGGAGACCCAGTACTTC. The V call is TRBV3-1, the J call TRBJ2-5, with 9 bases lining up with TRBD1. The CDR3 has 15 amino acids. Germline V gene data show CDR1 as LGHDT and CDR2 as YNNKEL (reference sequence). V lost 1 base and J lost 5; bases outside the gene matches: 5.

The chain carries TRBV2 and TRBJ2-1, with a weak D call TRBD2 (7 bases). V was pared by 7 bases and J by 0 bases, with 13 bases between. The CDR3 loop spans 15 amino acids. In germline, CDR1 is SNHLY, CDR2 FYNNEI. The DNA of the CDR3 is TGTGCCAGCACAGGCGGGGGCAACTCCTACAATGAGCAGTTCTTC. Residues: CASTGGGNSYNEQFF.

This clonotype turned up a few times. This chain links TRBV3-1 with TRBJ1-1; D gene unclear. V lost 0 bases, J lost 0 bases, and 8 bases lay in between. This CDR3 spans 15 amino acids. CDR1 and CDR2 (germline): LGHDT, YNNKEL (reference sequence). The CDR3 region has the DNA TGTGCCAGCAGCCAAGAAGGGTTTATGAACACTGAAGCTTTCTTT. The encoded protein is CASSQEGFMNTEAFF.

This chain links TRBV6-6 with TRBJ2-3; the D gene is possibly TRBD2 (5 bases). Germline V lookup: CDR1 MNHNY, CDR2 SVGAGI (reference sequence). Trimming left V 0 bases short and J 3 bases short, with 13 bases between. The CDR3 consists of 16 residues. CDR3 coding DNA: TGTGCCAGCAGTTACTCTGGCGGGCGAAGAACAGATACGCAGTATTTT. Protein: CASSYSGGRRTDTQYF.

This clonotype has more than one count but fewer than ten. The chain links TRBV7-8 to TRBJ1-1, with no clear D. The germline V gene encodes CDR1 SGHVS and CDR2 FQNEAQ. This CDR3 is 15 amino acids long. Trimming took off 2 bases at V and 1 base at J, with 11 bases between the two ends. CDR3 sequence reads: CASSLYHEGNTEAFF. CDR3 DNA sequence: TGTGCCAGCAGCTTATATCACGAGGGGAACACTGAAGCTTTCTTT.

This clonotype showed up many times. CDR3 sequence (DNA): TGTGCCAGCACCATACAGGGGGCAGGAGATACGCAGTATTTT. It encodes CASTIQGAGDTQYF. This rearrangement joins TRBV2 to TRBJ2-3, with TRBD1 matching 9 bases. The CDR3 is made up of 14 amino acids. V was clipped by 7 bases and J by 5 bases; unmatched bases: 7. Looked up from germline, CDR1 is SNHLY and CDR2 is FYNNEI.

This clonotype was counted many times. V gene TRBV6-6 combines with J gene TRBJ2-7, with 12 bases aligning to TRBD2. The V gene end was trimmed by 5 bases and the J gene end by 0 bases; junction bases not matched to a gene: 2. Germline-derived CDR1 and CDR2 are MNHNY and SVGAGI (reference sequence). The CDR3 totals 15 residues. The CDR3 DNA is TGTGCCAGCAGTGGACTAGCGGGGAGCTCCTACGAGCAGTACTTC. This codes for CASSGLAGSSYEQYF.